What follows are 5 T cell receptor beta chains derived from one specimen sequenced in a study of T cell repertoires in cytomegalovirus infection. TCRdb itself ran the reads through MiXCR, one entry per CDR3 protein. This repertoire shows about 310,000 distinct CDR3 sequences, about 25% found once; its top ten account for about an eighth. For these receptors, no antigen is known. This specimen was cultured PBMCs, taken from culture after CMV antigen stimulation. All receptors derive from a human donor in good health (CMV status not recorded). Some clones in this sample may be carry-over from other donors' samples.

This rearrangement joins TRBV4-3 to TRBJ2-5; perhaps TRBD2 as D (6 bases). V shed 2 bases and J shed 0 bases, with 10 bases lying between them. Germline V gene sequence: CDR1 LGHNA, CDR2 YSLEER. The CDR3 spans 15 residues. The CDR3: CASSQIAENQETQYF. DNA of the CDR3: TGCGCCAGCAGCCAAATAGCGGAAAACCAAGAGACCCAGTACTTC.

This clonotype was observed a handful of times. The V gene is TRBV19, the J gene TRBJ1-2; D possibly corresponds to TRBD1 (6 bases). The germline gives CDR1 LNHDA, CDR2 SQIVND (reference sequence). The CDR3 extends over 15 amino acids. V lost 6 bases and J 8 bases, leaving 22 bases between the germline ends. The chain's CDR3 is CASRPTWGGRDGYTF. The CDR3 DNA follows: TGTGCCAGTAGACCGACCTGGGGGGGGCGCGACGGCTACACCTTC.

This clonotype was observed once. The chain uses TRBV28 and TRBJ1-6; D unclear. This CDR3 is 14 amino acids long. Germline V gene lookup returns CDR1 MDHEN and CDR2 SYDVKM. V lost 3 bases and J 7 bases, leaving 10 bases between the germline ends. The chain's CDR3 is CASSFGVRNSPLHF. The CDR3 DNA reads TGTGCCAGCAGTTTTGGGGTTAGGAATTCACCCCTCCACTTT.

This clonotype has ten or more counts. This chain links TRBV7-8 with TRBJ2-1; 13 nucleotides match TRBD2. V trimming: 5 bases; J trimming: 6 bases; junction bases outside the gene matches: 7. This CDR3 contains 16 residues. Per the germline V gene, CDR1 is SGHVS and CDR2 is FQNEAQ. The CDR3 region has the DNA TGTGCCAGCAGCGGTACGGGACTAGCGGGATTCAATGAGCAGTTCTTC. It is translated as CASSGTGLAGFNEQFF.

As to this clonotype: A read error may be the cause here, since a much bigger clone is one base away. The final CDR3 position lacks the conserved phenylalanine or tryptophan, pointing to a likely read error. The rearrangement links TRBV7-2 to TRBJ1-2, with D hard to call. The CDR3 length is 15 residues. In germline, CDR1 is SGHTA, CDR2 FQGNSA. The V gene lost 1 base and the J gene lost 4 bases, with 13 bases spanning the gap. CDR3 region: CASSLGPGEGYGYTS. In nucleotides, the CDR3 is TGTGCCAGCAGCTTAGGCCCCGGGGAGGGCTATGGCTACACCTCC.